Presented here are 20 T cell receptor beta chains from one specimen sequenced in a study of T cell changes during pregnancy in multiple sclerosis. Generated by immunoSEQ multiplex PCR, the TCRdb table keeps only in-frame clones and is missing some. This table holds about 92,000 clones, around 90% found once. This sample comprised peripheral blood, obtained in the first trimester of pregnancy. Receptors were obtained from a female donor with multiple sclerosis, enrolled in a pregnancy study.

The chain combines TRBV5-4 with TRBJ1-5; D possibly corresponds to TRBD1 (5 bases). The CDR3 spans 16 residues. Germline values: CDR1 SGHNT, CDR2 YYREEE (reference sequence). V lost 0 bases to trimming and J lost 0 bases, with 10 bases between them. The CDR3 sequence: CASSLGGTYSNQPQHF. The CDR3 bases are TGTGCCAGCAGCTTGGGGGGCACCTATAGCAATCAGCCCCAGCATTTT.

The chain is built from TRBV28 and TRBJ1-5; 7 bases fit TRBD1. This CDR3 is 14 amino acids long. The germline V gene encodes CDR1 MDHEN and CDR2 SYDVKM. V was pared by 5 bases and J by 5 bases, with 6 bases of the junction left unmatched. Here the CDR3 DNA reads TGTGCCAGCAGTCCTCAGGGGGGACATCAGCCCCAGCATTTT. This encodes CASSPQGGHQPQHF.

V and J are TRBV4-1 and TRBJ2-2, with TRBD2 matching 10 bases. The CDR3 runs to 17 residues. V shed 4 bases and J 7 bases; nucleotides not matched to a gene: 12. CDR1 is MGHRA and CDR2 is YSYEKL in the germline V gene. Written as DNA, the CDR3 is TGCGCCAGCAGCCTGAGTACAGCGGGAGGGCCGGGCGGGGAGCTGTTTTTT. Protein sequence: CASSLSTAGGPGGELFF.

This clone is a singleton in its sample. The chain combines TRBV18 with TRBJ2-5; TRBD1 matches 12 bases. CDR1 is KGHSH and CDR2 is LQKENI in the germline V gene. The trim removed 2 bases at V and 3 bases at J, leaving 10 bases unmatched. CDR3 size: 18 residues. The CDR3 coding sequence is TGTGCCAGCTCACCATCTCTAGGAGGGACAGGGGGCGAAGAGACCCAGTACTTC. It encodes CASSPSLGGTGGEETQYF.

CDR3 amino acids: CASSSTGTGPTEAFF. The CDR3 DNA reads as TGTGCCAGCAGTTCAACCGGGACAGGGCCCACTGAAGCTTTCTTT. J is TRBJ1-1 and V is TRBV28; 9 bases line up with TRBD1. V shed 4 bases, J shed 4 bases, and the junction held 7 bases outside the gene matches. In germline, CDR1 is MDHEN, CDR2 SYDVKM. This CDR3 is 15 amino acids long.

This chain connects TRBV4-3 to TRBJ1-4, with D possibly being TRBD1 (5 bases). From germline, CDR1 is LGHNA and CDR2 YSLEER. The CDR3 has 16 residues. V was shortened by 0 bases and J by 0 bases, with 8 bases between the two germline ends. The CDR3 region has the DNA TGCGCCAGCAGCCAAGAACCGGGGGCAACTAATGAAAAACTGTTTTTT. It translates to CASSQEPGATNEKLFF.

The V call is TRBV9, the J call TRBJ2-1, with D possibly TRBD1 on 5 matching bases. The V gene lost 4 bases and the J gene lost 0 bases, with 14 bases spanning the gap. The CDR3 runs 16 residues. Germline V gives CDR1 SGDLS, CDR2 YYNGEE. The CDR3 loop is CASSPGPQGSYNEQFF. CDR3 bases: TGTGCCAGCAGCCCCGGCCCCCAGGGCTCCTACAATGAGCAGTTCTTC. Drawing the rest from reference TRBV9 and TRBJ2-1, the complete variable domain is DSGVTQTPKHLITATGQRVTLRCSPRSGDLSVYWYQQSLDQGLQFLIQYYNGEERAKGNILERFSAQQFPDLHSELNLSSLELGDSALYFCASSPGPQGSYNEQFFGPGTRLTVL.

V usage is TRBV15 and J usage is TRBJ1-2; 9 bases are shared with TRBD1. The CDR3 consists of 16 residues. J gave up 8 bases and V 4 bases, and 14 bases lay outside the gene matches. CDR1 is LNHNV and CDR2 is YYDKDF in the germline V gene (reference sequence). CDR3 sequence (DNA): TGTGCCACCAGCACCTATGGACAGGGGCCAGGGGAAGGCTACACCTTC. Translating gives CATSTYGQGPGEGYTF.

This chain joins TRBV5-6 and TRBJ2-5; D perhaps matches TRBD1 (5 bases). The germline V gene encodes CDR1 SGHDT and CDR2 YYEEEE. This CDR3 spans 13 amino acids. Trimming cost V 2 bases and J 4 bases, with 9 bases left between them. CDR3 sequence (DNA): TGTGCCAGCAGCTTAGGGGTTGGAGAGACCCAGTACTTC. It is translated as CASSLGVGETQYF. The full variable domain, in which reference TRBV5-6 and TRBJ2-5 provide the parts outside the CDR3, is DAGVTQSPTHLIKTRGQQVTLRCSPKSGHDTVSWYQQALGQGPQFIFQYYEEEERQRGNFPDRFSGHQFPNYSSELNVNALLLGDSALYLCASSLGVGETQYFGPGTRLLVL.

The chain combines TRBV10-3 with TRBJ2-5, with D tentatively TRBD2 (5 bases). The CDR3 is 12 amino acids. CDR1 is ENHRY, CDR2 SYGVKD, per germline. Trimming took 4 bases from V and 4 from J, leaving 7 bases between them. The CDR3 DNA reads TGTGCCATCAGTGGAGGACTAGAGACCCAGTACTTC. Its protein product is CAISGGLETQYF.

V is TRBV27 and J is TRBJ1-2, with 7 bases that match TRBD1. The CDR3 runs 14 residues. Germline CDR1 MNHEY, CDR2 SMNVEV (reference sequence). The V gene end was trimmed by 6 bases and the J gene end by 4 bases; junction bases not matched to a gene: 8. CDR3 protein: CASRRTGTVYGYTF. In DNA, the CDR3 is TGTGCCAGCAGACGAACCGGGACAGTCTATGGCTACACCTTC.

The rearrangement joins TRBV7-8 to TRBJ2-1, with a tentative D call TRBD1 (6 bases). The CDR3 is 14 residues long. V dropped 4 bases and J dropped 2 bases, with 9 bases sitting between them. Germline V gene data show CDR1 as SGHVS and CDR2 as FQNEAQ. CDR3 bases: TGTGCCAGCAGCTCAGGGGACCCCTACAATGAGCAGTTCTTC. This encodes CASSSGDPYNEQFF.

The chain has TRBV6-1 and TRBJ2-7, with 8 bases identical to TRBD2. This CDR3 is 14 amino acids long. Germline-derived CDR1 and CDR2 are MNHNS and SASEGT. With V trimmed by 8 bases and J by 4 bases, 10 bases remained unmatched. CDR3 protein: CASQNSGSGYEQYF. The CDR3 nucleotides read TGTGCCAGCCAGAACAGCGGGAGCGGGTACGAGCAGTACTTC.

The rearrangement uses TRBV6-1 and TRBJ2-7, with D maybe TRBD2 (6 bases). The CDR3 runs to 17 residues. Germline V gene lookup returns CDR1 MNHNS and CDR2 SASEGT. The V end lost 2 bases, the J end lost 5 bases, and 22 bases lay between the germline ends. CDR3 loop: CASSERVGGNLWDEQYF. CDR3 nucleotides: TGTGCCAGCAGTGAAAGGGTGGGAGGCAACCTGTGGGACGAGCAGTACTTC.

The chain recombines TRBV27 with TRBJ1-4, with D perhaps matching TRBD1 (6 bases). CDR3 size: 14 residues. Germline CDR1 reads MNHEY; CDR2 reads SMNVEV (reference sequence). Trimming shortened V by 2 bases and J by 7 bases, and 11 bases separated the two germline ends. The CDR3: CASSLLQGGEKLFF. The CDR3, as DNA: TGTGCCAGCAGTTTACTACAGGGTGGTGAAAAACTGTTTTTT.

The DNA for the CDR3 is TGTGCCAGCAGTCCACCCCGGGACAAGAGGCCCTACGAGCAGTACTTC. It specifies CASSPPRDKRPYEQYF. J is TRBJ2-7 and V is TRBV28, with D possibly TRBD1 on 6 matching bases. Trimming shortened V by 5 bases and J by 2 bases, and 19 bases separated the two germline ends. The V gene's germline CDR1 is MDHEN and CDR2 SYDVKM. This CDR3 has 16 residues.

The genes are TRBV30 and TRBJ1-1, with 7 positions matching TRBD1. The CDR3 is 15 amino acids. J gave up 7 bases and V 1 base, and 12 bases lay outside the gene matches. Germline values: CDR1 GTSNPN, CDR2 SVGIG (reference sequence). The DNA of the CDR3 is TGTGCCTGGAGTGGAACCGGGACAGAGACTCTTGAAGCTTTCTTT. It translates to CAWSGTGTETLEAFF.

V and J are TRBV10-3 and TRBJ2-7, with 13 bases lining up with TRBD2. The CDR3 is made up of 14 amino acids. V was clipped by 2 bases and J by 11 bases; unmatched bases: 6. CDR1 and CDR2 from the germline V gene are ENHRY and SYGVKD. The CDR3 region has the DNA TGTGCCATCAGTGAGCCTCGGACTAGCGGGAGAGAGTACTTC. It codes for CAISEPRTSGREYF.

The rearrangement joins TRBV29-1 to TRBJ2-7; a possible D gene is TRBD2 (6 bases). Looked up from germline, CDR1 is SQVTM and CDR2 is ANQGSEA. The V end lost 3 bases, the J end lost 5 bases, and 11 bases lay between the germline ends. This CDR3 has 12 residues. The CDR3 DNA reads TGCAGCGTTGAGGAGGGGACGCACGAGCAGTACTTC. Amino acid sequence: CSVEEGTHEQYF.

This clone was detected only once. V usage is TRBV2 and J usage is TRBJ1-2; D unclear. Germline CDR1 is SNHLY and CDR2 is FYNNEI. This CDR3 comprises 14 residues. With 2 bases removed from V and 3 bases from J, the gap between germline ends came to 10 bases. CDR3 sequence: CASSEIGGDYGYTF. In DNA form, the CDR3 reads TGTGCCAGCAGTGAAATCGGCGGAGACTATGGCTACACCTTC.